This is a list of T cell receptor beta chains from one sample in a study of pediatric ulcerative colitis. Method: immunoSEQ multiplex PCR; TCRdb's copy keeps in-frame clones and lacks some. The sample carries tens of thousands of clones, roughly 71% recorded once. The sequenced sample consisted of gut tissue. The source of these receptors is a boy aged 5-17 years with severe ulcerative colitis. CDR3s leave out the opening cysteine and the closing phenylalanine or tryptophan.

V: TRBV29-1; CDR3: SVGDREGAF
V: TRBV2; CDR3: ASSDDGTGSSGTDTQY
V: TRBV19; CDR3: ASSIGWTEAF
V: TRBV28; CDR3: ASRASGGVLGSYEQY
V: TRBV30; CDR3: AWSDSHTEAF
V: TRBV10-1; CDR3: ASSGGGSYNEQF
V: TRBV6-6; CDR3: ASRWTGGNQPQH
V: TRBV7-9; CDR3: ASSLEMSRDRGLRNTIY
V: TRBV4-1; CDR3: ASSQEGTSPSYEQY
V: TRBV6-6; CDR3: ASSFPRGQGDIQY
V: TRBV5-1; CDR3: ASSLGLGYDNSPLH
V: TRBV29-1; CDR3: SGDRGSEAF
V: TRBV6-6; CDR3: ASSSSRIGIQY
V: TRBV2; CDR3: ASSEIERGTEQY
V: TRBV10-3; CDR3: AISGGENYGYT
V: TRBV5-1; CDR3: ASSLVADTGELF
V: TRBV5-6; CDR3: ASSLTGLFAYGYT